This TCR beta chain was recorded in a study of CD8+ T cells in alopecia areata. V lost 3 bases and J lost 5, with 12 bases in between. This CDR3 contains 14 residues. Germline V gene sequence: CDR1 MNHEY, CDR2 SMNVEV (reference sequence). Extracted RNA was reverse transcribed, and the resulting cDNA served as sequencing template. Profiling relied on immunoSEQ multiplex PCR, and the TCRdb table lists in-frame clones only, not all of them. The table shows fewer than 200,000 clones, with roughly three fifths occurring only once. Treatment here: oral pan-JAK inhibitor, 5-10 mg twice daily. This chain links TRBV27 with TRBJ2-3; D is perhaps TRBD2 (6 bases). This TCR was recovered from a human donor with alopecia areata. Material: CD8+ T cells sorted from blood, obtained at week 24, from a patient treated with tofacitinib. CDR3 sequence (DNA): TGTGCCAGCAGTTTCGGCCTAGCGAGAGATACGCAGTATTTT. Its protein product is CASSFGLARDTQYF.